This is a list of T cell receptor beta chains from one sample in a study of PD-L1 blockade in urothelial cancer. Only in-frame clones appear in the TCRdb table, and some are missing; sequencing was by immunoSEQ multiplex PCR. The repertoire holds tens of thousands of clones, 81% seen once, with 3% to 4% in the top ten. The material was PBMCs, obtained around atezolizumab (anti-PD-L1) treatment. The receptors here all came from a man between 65 and 85 years old with urothelial cancer. Both conserved end residues are trimmed from each CDR3. Expanded clones are given a class, and other clones once, few, many or no size at all.

size	V	length	J	CDR3
-	TRBV4-1	14	TRBJ1-1	ASSQNPGLSNTEAF
-	TRBV7-8	12	TRBJ2-2	ASSPDRVTGELF
-	TRBV27	12	TRBJ2-7	ASSLGTVSYEQY
once	TRBV21-1	19	TRBJ1-5	ASSKTTRRWGDNNRDQPQH
-	TRBV5-4	13	TRBJ2-1	ASSFGTGGYNEQF
-	TRBV19	11	TRBJ2-7	ASRGGVSYEQY
-	TRBV21-1	14	TRBJ1-1	ASSRPGQGARTEAF
-	TRBV18	13	TRBJ2-1	ASSPTGSGRNEQF
-	TRBV19	14	TRBJ2-1	ASSDITGFSYNEQF
-	TRBV28	14	TRBJ1-4	ASSSLPTGGVAKLF
-	TRBV30	11	TRBJ1-5	AWGTGYNQPQH
-	TRBV15	14	TRBJ2-1	ATSRDGGSSYNEQF
-	TRBV18	12	TRBJ2-5	ASSPAAGEETQY
once	TRBV6-1	11	TRBJ2-5	ASFLASGETQY
few	TRBV30	10	TRBJ1-2	AWGDRAYGYT
once	TRBV6-6	13	TRBJ2-1	ASSSRDRSYNEQF
-	TRBV6-5	14	TRBJ2-5	ASSYSGLSNQETQY
few	TRBV7-2	11	TRBJ1-2	ASSLGQIYGYT
-	TRBV2	13	TRBJ2-7	ASSEQTGGLGEQY
-	TRBV9	13	TRBJ1-6	ASSVRDLRNSPLH
once	TRBV5-4	13	TRBJ2-7	ASSLADRSSYEQY
-	TRBV19	15	TRBJ1-2	ASSMIEGLRLNYGYT
-	TRBV29-1	9	TRBJ2-7	SVSGAYEQY
-	TRBV5-1	14	TRBJ2-7	ASTPVGLAGRYEQY
-	TRBV29-1	12	TRBJ2-7	SVGGTGGWYEQY
-	TRBV7-6	13	TRBJ2-5	ASSFRQGFTETQY
-	TRBV7-8	16	TRBJ1-3	ASSLGEGARTAGNTIY
-	TRBV5-6	13	TRBJ2-5	ASSLGRTVQETQY
-	TRBV7-3	11	TRBJ1-2	ASSLDRDYGYT
-	TRBV27	13	TRBJ1-2	ASSGDRKTSYGYT
-	TRBV5-4	11	TRBJ2-2	ASSFDFHGELF
-	TRBV20-1	9	TRBJ1-2	SARTPGDYT
once	TRBV6-1	15	TRBJ2-7	ASSDGRTGTGVTEQY
-	TRBV5-6	15	TRBJ1-3	ASSLRTGGLSGNTIY
-	TRBV5-4	12	TRBJ2-3	ASSDAGGSDTQY
-	TRBV19	12	TRBJ2-1	ASSIGADYNEQF
-	TRBV2	12	TRBJ2-7	ASNPPGESYEQY
-	TRBV6-1	12	TRBJ2-2	ASSGTGRTGELF
-	TRBV11-2	12	TRBJ2-3	ASSPGDATDTQY
-	TRBV27	12	TRBJ2-7	ASSLTGTVYEQY
-	TRBV9	14	TRBJ1-2	ASSVATGQGIVGYT
-	TRBV4-1	12	TRBJ2-1	ASSQGLAGNEQF
-	TRBV19	12	TRBJ1-5	ASSVTRGEQPQH
-	TRBV9	11	TRBJ1-2	ASSVGELSGYT
-	TRBV4-1	14	TRBJ2-4	ASSQNTGAERNIQY
-	TRBV15	14	TRBJ1-1	ATSRDFAAQNTEAF
-	TRBV5-6	14	TRBJ2-3	ASSLAVSRSTDTQY
-	TRBV19	12	TRBJ1-3	ASSIGESGNTIY
-	TRBV7-9	13	TRBJ2-6	ASRNTDSGANVLT
once	TRBV2	13	TRBJ1-2	ASSELGQGASGYT
-	TRBV5-1	13	TRBJ2-7	ASSLWENEGYEQY
few	TRBV10-3	12	TRBJ2-2	AISPGRVGGELF
-	TRBV18	13	TRBJ2-7	ASSPGRESLSEQY
-	TRBV19	12	TRBJ1-5	ASSMSGGAQPQH
-	TRBV30	13	TRBJ2-2	AWSTPSGSNRGAV
-	TRBV5-1	13	TRBJ2-7	ASRQGARISYEQY
-	TRBV4-1	12	TRBJ2-1	ASSRAGGLGEQF
-	TRBV4-1	12	TRBJ1-2	ASSRTGEDYGYT
-	TRBV19	12	TRBJ1-2	ASIQPGQIAGYT
-	TRBV11-2	12	TRBJ2-7	ASSLAPSSYEQY